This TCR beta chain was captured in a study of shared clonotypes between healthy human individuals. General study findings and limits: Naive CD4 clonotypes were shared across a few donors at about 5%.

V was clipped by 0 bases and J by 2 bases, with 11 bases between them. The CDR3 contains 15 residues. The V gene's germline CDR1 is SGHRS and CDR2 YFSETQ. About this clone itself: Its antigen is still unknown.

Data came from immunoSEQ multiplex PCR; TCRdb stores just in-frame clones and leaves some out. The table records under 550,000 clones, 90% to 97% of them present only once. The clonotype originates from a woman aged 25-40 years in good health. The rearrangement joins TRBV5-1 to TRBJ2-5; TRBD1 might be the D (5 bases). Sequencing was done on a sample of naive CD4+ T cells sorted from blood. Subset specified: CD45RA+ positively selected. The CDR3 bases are TGCGCCAGCAGCTTGGCCCCCGACAGTCAAGAGACCCAGTACTTC. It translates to CASSLAPDSQETQYF.